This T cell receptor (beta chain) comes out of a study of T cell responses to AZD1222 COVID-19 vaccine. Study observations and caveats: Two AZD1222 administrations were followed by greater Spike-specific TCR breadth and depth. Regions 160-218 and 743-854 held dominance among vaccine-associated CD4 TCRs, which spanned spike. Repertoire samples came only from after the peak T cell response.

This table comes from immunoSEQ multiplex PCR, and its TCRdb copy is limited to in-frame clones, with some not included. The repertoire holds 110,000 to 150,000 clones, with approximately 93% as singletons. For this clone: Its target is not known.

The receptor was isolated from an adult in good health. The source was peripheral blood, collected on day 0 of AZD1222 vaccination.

The chain's CDR3 is CAISAGGANTGELFF. The CDR3 DNA is TGTGCCATCAGTGCGGGAGGGGCGAACACCGGGGAGCTGTTTTTT. The V and J genes are TRBV10-3 and TRBJ2-2; 8 bases are shared with TRBD2. V was pared by 4 bases and J by 0 bases, with 1 base of the junction left unmatched. The CDR3 length is 15 residues. Germline-derived CDR1 and CDR2 are ENHRY and SYGVKD.